The clone carrying this TCR beta chain was seen only a few times. Its specificity is not known. This specimen comes from a study of human T cells and chemical hapten exposure. In the study overall: Skin of the upper inner arm, around 2 cm by around 2 cm, received 2% DPC for sensitization.

Unique molecular identifiers were linked by the library to individual cDNA molecules. TCRdb processed the RACE reads anew with MiXCR; each CDR3 protein has one entry. The sample consists of around 350,000 distinct CDR3 sequences, about 5.4% of them appearing once. V shed 4 bases and J 3 bases; nucleotides not matched to a gene: 13. The length of the CDR3 is 18 residues. Germline V gene sequence: CDR1 LGHNA, CDR2 YSLEER. Whole-study results and caveats: The number of TCRs over 1 in 1000 frequency stayed unchanged after DPC.

Indicated time point: pre-sensitization, week 0. Specified treatment: therapeutic diphenylcyclopropenone sensitization with weekly scalp DPC. The specimen comprised whole blood, sampled in connection with sensitization to the hapten diphenylcyclopropenone (DPC). This sequence originates from a woman between 18 and 30 years old with alopecia areata. Some clones in this sample may be carry-over from other donors' samples. The chain is built from TRBV4-3 and TRBJ2-3, with 10 bases identical to TRBD2. CDR3: CASSRIAGGSSRTDTQYF. The CDR3 nucleotides are TGCGCCAGCAGCCGAATAGCGGGGGGTTCAAGTAGGACAGATACGCAGTATTTT.